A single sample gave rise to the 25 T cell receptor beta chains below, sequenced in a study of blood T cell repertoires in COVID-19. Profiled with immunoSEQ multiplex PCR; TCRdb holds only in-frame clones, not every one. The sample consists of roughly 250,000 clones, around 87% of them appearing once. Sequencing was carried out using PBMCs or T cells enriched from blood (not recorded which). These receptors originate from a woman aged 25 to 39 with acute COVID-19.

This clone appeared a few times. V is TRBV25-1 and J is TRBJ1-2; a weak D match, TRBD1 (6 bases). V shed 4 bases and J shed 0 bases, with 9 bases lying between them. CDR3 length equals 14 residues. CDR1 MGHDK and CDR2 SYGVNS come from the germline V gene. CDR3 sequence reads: CASSGTATNYGYTF. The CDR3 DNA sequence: TGTGCCAGCAGTGGGACAGCCACTAACTATGGCTACACCTTC.

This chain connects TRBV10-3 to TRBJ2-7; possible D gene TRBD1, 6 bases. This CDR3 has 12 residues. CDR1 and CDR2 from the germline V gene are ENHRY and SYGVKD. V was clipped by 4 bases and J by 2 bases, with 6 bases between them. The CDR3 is CAISGDTYEQYF. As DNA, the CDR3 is TGTGCCATCAGTGGGGACACCTACGAGCAGTACTTC.

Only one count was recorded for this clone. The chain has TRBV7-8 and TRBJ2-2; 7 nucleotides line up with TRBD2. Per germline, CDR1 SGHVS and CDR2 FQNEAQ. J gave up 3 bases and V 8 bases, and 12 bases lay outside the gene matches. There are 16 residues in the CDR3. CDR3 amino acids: CASLRERDGYTGELFF. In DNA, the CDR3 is TGTGCCAGCCTGAGGGAGCGGGATGGGTACACCGGGGAGCTGTTTTTT.

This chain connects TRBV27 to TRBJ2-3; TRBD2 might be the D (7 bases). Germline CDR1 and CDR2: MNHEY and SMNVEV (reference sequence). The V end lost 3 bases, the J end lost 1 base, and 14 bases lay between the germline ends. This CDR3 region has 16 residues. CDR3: CASSFLGGAGTDTQYF. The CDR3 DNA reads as TGTGCCAGCAGTTTCTTAGGGGGGGCGGGCACAGATACGCAGTATTTT.

The CDR3 region has the DNA TGTGCCAGCAGCTTAGGTTTAGACGAGCAGTACTTC. Its translation is CASSLGLDEQYF. The chain combines TRBV7-2 with TRBJ2-7; D is unclear. CDR1 and CDR2 from the germline V gene are SGHTA and FQGNSA. The CDR3 length is 12 residues. Trimming shortened V by 1 base and J by 5 bases, and 6 bases separated the two germline ends.

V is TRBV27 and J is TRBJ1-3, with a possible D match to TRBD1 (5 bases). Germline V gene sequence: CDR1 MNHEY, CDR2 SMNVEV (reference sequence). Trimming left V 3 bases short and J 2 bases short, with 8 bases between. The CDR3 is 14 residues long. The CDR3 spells CASSFGGAGNTIYF. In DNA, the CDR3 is TGTGCCAGCAGTTTCGGAGGGGCTGGAAACACCATATATTTT.

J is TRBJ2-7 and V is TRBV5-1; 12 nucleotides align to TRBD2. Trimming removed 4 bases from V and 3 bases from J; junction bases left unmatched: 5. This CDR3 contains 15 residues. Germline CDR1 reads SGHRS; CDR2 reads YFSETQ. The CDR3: CASSPPTSGSYEQYF. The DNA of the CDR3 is TGCGCCAGCAGCCCGCCGACTAGCGGGAGCTACGAGCAGTACTTC.

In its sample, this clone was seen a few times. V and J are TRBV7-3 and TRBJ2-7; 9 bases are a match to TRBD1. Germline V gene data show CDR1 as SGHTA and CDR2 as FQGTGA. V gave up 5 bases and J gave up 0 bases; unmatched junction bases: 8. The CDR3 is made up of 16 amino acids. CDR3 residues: CASSKTGTGSSYEQYF. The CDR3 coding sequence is TGTGCCAGCAGCAAAACCGGGACAGGGAGCTCCTACGAGCAGTACTTC.

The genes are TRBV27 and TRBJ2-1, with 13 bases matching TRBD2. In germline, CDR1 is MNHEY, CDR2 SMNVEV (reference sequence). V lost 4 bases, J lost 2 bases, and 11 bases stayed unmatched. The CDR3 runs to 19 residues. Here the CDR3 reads CASSYGLAGEYDTYNEQFF. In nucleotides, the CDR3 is TGTGCCAGCAGTTACGGACTAGCGGGAGAATACGACACCTACAATGAGCAGTTCTTC.

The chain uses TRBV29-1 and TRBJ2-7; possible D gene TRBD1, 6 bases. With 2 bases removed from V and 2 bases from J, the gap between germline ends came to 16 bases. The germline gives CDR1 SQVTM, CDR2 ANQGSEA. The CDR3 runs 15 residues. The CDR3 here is CSVESLQGPPYEQYF. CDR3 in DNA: TGCAGCGTTGAATCCCTACAGGGCCCCCCCTACGAGCAGTACTTC.

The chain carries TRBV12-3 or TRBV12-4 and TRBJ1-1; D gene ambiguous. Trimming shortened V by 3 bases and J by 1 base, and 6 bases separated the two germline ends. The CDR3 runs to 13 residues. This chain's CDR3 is CASSFSWNTEAFF. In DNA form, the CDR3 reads TGTGCCAGCAGTTTCTCCTGGAACACTGAAGCTTTCTTT.

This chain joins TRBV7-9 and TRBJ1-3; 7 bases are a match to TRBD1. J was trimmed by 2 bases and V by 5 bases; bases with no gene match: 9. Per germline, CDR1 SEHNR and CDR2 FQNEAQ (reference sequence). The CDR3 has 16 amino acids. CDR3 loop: CASSIRIDRAGNTIYF. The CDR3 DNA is TGTGCCAGCAGCATACGGATCGACAGGGCTGGAAACACCATATATTTT.

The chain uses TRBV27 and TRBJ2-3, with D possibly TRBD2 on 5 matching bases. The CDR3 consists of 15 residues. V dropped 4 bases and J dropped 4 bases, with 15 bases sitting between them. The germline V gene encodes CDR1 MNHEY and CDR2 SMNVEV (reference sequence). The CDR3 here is CASSYVWAGADTQYF. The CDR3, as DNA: TGTGCCAGCAGTTACGTGTGGGCGGGCGCAGATACGCAGTATTTT.

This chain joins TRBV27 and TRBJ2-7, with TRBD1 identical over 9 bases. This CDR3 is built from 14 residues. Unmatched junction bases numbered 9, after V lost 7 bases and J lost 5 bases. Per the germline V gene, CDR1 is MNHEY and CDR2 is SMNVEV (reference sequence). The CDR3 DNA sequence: TGTGCCAGCACCTTGGGGACAGGGTCCCACGAGCAGTACTTC. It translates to CASTLGTGSHEQYF.

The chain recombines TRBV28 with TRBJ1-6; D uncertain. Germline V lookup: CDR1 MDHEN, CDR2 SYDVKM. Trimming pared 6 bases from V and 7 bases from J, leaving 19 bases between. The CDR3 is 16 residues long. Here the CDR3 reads CASSQTEGVRNSPLHF. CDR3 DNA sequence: TGTGCCAGCAGCCAAACGGAGGGTGTGAGGAATTCACCCCTCCACTTT.

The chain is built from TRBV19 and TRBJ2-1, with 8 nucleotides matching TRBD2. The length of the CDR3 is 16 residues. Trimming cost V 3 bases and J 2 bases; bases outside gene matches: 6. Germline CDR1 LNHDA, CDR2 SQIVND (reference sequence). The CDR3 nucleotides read TGTGCCAGTAGTATTAGGCTAGCGGGCGCCTACAATGAGCAGTTCTTC. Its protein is CASSIRLAGAYNEQFF.

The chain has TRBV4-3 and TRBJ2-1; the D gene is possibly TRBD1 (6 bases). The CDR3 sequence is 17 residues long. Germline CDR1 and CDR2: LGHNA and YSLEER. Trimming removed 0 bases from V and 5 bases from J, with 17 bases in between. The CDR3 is CASSQESGSGTHNEQFF. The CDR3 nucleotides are TGCGCCAGCAGCCAAGAGTCGGGGTCGGGGACACACAATGAGCAGTTCTTC.

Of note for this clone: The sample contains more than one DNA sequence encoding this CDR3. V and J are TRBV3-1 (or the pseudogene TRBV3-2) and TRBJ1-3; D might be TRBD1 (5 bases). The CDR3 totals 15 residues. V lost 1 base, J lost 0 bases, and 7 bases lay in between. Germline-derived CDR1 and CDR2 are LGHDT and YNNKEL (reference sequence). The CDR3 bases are TGTGCCAGCAGCCAAGGACAGAGCTCTGGAAACACCATATATTTT. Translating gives CASSQGQSSGNTIYF.

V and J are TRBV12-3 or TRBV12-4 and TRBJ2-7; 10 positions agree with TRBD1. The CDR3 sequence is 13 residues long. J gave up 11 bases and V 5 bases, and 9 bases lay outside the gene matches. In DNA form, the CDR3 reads TGTGCCAGCAGTCCCCCGACAGGGGGCGTAGAGTACTTC. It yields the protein CASSPPTGGVEYF.

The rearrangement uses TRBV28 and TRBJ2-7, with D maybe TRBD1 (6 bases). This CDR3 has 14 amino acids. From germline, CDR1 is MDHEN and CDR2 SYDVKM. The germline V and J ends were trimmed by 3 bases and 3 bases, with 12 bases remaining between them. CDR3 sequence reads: CASSLVQGNYEQYF. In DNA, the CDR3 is TGTGCCAGCAGTTTGGTACAGGGAAACTACGAGCAGTACTTC.

The CDR3 here is CASSLARGPYEQYF. CDR3 coding DNA: TGTGCCAGCAGCTTAGCCAGGGGGCCCTACGAGCAGTACTTC. This sequence joins TRBV7-8 and TRBJ2-7, with TRBD1 identical over 8 bases. The J segment lost 2 bases and the V segment lost 0 bases, leaving 0 bases of the junction unmatched. Germline lookup yields CDR1 SGHVS and CDR2 FQNEAQ. The CDR3 spans 14 residues.

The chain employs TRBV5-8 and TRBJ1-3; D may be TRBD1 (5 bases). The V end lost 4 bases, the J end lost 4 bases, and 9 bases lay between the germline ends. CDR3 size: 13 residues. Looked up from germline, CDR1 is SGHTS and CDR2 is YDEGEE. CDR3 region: CASSPTGGNTIYF. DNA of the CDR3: TGTGCCAGCAGCCCCACAGGCGGAAACACCATATATTTT.

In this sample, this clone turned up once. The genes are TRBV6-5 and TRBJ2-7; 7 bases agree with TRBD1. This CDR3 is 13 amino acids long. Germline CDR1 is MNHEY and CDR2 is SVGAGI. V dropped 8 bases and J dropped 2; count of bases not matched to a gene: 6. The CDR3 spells CASLSGQTYEQYF. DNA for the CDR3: TGTGCCAGCTTATCGGGACAGACCTACGAGCAGTACTTC.

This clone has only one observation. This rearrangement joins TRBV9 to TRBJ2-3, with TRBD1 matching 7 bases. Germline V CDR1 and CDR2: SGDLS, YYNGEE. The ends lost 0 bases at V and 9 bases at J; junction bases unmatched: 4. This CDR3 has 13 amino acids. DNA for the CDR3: TGTGCCAGCAGCGTAGGAGGGGGCGTGACGCAGTATTTT. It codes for CASSVGGGVTQYF.

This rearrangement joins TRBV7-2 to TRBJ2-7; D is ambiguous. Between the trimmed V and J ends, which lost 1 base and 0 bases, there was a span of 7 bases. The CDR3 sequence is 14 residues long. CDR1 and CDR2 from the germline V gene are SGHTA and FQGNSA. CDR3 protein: CASSLGRNSYEQYF. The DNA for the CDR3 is TGTGCCAGCAGCTTAGGGCGGAACTCCTACGAGCAGTACTTC.